This section outlines one T cell receptor beta chain sequence together with its context. Its antigen is as yet unknown. This entry is derived from a study of early stage breast cancer tumors. Each sample had two DNA replicates, 0.5 to 0.65 ug blood or around 1.5 ug tissue. The data were produced by immunoSEQ multiplex PCR, yet TCRdb's version contains in-frame clones alone and is incomplete. Among almost 55,000 clones, 75% to 95% were seen once, and the ten largest hold less than 5%. Whole-study results and caveats: Functional markers like CD4, CD8 and FOXP3 were missed in bulk sequencing. Compared with adjacent normal breast tissue, tumors showed about 2.3-fold greater T cell density and higher clonality. Enriched TCRB sequences shared across patients were mostly commonly generated sequences.

The TCR was taken from a person aged 70 to 80 with breast cancer. Sequenced material: blood.

CDR3 nucleotides: TGTGCCAGCAGCTTGGGCGGGAGATATGAGCAGTTCTTC. It is translated as CASSLGGRYEQFF. V usage is TRBV7-9 and J usage is TRBJ2-1; TRBD2 agrees at 7 bases. CDR3 length equals 13 residues. The V gene's germline CDR1 is SEHNR and CDR2 FQNEAQ (reference sequence). V lost 3 bases and J lost 8; bases outside the gene matches: 4.